The following is a TCR beta chain sequence with its context. Antigen unknown. The entry originates in a study of cytomegalovirus exposure and HLA in healthy donors. General study points: TCR beta chains numbering about 160 were designated cytomegalovirus-associated. Later, an analysis found that common viral pathogens appeared to be linked with several of the most significant clusters. According to an earlier analysis, most TCR beta V segments yielded productive rearrangements about 90% or about 30% of the time.

Amplification used 60 Vbeta primers and 13 Jbeta primers. Method: immunoSEQ multiplex PCR; TCRdb's copy keeps in-frame clones and lacks some. Of 150,000 to 200,000 clones detected, 81% appear once; the ten largest clones hold about 1.8%. Trimming took 10 bases from V and 5 from J, leaving 17 bases between them. Germline V CDR1 and CDR2: PRHDT, FYEKMQ (reference sequence). The CDR3 runs to 13 residues. Sequencing was carried out using PBMCs. This TCR was recovered from a man aged 18 to 29 in good health and CMV-seronegative. This chain connects TRBV13 to TRBJ2-5, with D possibly TRBD2 on 6 matching bases. CDR3 nucleotide sequence: TGTGCCACCGGGGGTCGACTGGAGGAGACCCAGTACTTC. Encoded protein: CATGGRLEETQYF.